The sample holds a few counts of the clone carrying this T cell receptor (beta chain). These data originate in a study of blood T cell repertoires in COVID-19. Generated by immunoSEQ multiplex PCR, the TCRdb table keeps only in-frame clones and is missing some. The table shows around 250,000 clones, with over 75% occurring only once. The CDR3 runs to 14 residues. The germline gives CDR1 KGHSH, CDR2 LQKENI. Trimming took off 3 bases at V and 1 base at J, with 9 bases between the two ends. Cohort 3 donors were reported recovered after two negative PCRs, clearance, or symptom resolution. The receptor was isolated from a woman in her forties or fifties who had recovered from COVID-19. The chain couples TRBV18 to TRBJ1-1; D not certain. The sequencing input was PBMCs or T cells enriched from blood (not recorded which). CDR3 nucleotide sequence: TGTGCCAGCTCACCCCAGGCCGAGAACACTGAAGCTTTCTTT. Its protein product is CASSPQAENTEAFF.